The 32 T cell receptor beta chains given below trace back to one sample, sequenced in a study of CD8+CD57+ T cells in acquired aplastic anemia. The patients chosen for sequencing had shown expansion of CD8+CD57+ cells (detected by flow cytometry). The template for TCR beta VDJ and CDR3 sequence profiling was genomic DNA. Using its own MiXCR run on the reads, TCRdb lists one record per CDR3 protein. The sample yields hundreds of thousands of distinct CDR3 sequences, around 33% seen once. The sequencing sample was made of sorted CD4+, CD8+, or CD8+CD57+ T cells (not recorded which) from PBMCs. The receptors were sampled from a human donor with aplastic anemia.

The V gene is TRBV19, the J gene TRBJ1-5; 7 bases are shared with TRBD1. The V gene end was trimmed by 9 bases and the J gene end by 4 bases; junction bases not matched to a gene: 12. The CDR3 length is 15 residues. CDR1 and CDR2 (germline): LNHDA, SQIVND (reference sequence). CDR3 coding DNA: TGTGCCAGCTCAGCCCGGGCAGGGGGAAATCAGCCCCAGCATTTT. It is translated as CASSARAGGNQPQHF.

The chain has TRBV6-1 and TRBJ1-6; tentative D call: TRBD1 (5 bases). CDR3 size: 18 residues. Trimming pared 5 bases from V and 0 bases from J, leaving 17 bases between. Per the germline V gene, CDR1 is MNHNS and CDR2 is SASEGT. CDR3 in DNA: TGTGCCAGCAGTCGAGCCGGGACCCAAAGCTCCTATAATTCACCCCTCCACTTT. Its protein product is CASSRAGTQSSYNSPLHF.

There are many counts of this clonotype. V and J are TRBV20-1 and TRBJ1-1; no firm D call. CDR1 and CDR2 (germline): DFQATT, SNEGSKA (reference sequence). The length of the CDR3 is 12 residues. Trimming left V 4 bases short and J 0 bases short, with 6 bases between. The chain's CDR3 is CSATYMNTEAFF. Here the CDR3 DNA reads TGCAGTGCTACCTACATGAACACTGAAGCTTTCTTT.

This clonotype was counted ten times or more. This chain uses TRBV19 with TRBJ1-5; 8 bases align to TRBD1. Germline V gives CDR1 LNHDA, CDR2 SQIVND (reference sequence). This CDR3 is built from 17 residues. V dropped 1 base and J dropped 3; count of bases not matched to a gene: 8. CDR3 amino acids: CASSIVQGQGLNQPQHF. The CDR3 DNA reads TGTGCCAGTAGTATAGTTCAAGGACAGGGACTCAATCAGCCCCAGCATTTT.

J is TRBJ2-1 and V is TRBV11-2; a weak D match, TRBD1 (5 bases). The CDR3 spans 15 residues. V lost 1 base and J 4 bases, leaving 11 bases between the germline ends. Germline V CDR1 and CDR2: SGHAT, FQNNGV. The CDR3 loop is CASSLGFGAYNEQFF. The CDR3 DNA reads TGTGCCAGCAGCTTAGGATTTGGGGCATACAATGAGCAGTTCTTC.

This clonotype was recorded many times. The CDR3 is CASSEQGGWTEAFF. In DNA form, the CDR3 reads TGTGCCAGCAGTGAACAGGGGGGATGGACTGAAGCTTTCTTT. The V and J genes are TRBV2 and TRBJ1-1, with 7 bases matching TRBD1. The CDR3 has 14 amino acids. Germline assignment: CDR1 SNHLY and CDR2 FYNNEI. The trim removed 2 bases at V and 5 bases at J, leaving 5 bases unmatched.

This clonotype appeared once. This may come from a read error, since a much larger clone is one base off. The chain is built from TRBV2 and TRBJ1-2; perhaps TRBD1 as D (6 bases). The CDR3 is 15 amino acids. From germline, CDR1 is SNHLY and CDR2 FYNNEI. Trimming removed 5 bases at V and 4 bases at J, with 17 bases between. DNA for the CDR3: TGTGCCAGCAGTCCCGGACGGGGGGCAGGCTATGGCTACACCTTC. Translation gives CASSPGRGAGYGYTF.

This chain joins TRBV7-2 and TRBJ2-5; no reliable D call. Between the trimmed V and J ends, which lost 3 bases and 5 bases, there was a span of 13 bases. Looked up from germline, CDR1 is SGHTA and CDR2 is FQGNSA. The CDR3 has 14 residues. The CDR3 protein is CASSFAARVETQYF. CDR3 coding DNA: TGTGCCAGCAGCTTCGCGGCCCGCGTGGAGACCCAGTACTTC.

This clonotype was observed at least ten times. CDR3 sequence: CASSVDTSYEQYF. DNA of the CDR3: TGTGCCAGCAGCGTAGACACCTCCTACGAGCAGTACTTC. The rearrangement links TRBV9 to TRBJ2-7; D gene unclear. This CDR3 is built from 13 residues. The V end lost 0 bases, the J end lost 0 bases, and 4 bases lay between the germline ends. Per germline, CDR1 SGDLS and CDR2 YYNGEE.

V gene TRBV10-3 combines with J gene TRBJ2-1; 9 positions agree with TRBD2. The CDR3 sequence is 15 residues long. The trim removed 2 bases at V and 6 bases at J, leaving 5 bases unmatched. Germline V lookup: CDR1 ENHRY, CDR2 SYGVKD. CDR3 sequence (DNA): TGTGCCATCAGTGAGGCCGTAGCGGGGGCCAATGAGCAGTTCTTC. Amino acids: CAISEAVAGANEQFF.

J is TRBJ1-5 and V is TRBV6-1; tentative D call: TRBD1 (5 bases). This CDR3 comprises 14 residues. Germline lookup yields CDR1 MNHNS and CDR2 SASEGT. Trimming shortened V by 6 bases and J by 3 bases, and 12 bases separated the two germline ends. CDR3 sequence: CASSRGGSNQPQHF. The DNA for the CDR3 is TGTGCCAGCAGCCGCGGGGGTTCCAATCAGCCCCAGCATTTT.

The table lists this clonotype with many counts. This chain uses TRBV29-1 with TRBJ2-1, with unresolved D. CDR3 length: 14 amino acids. Germline V gives CDR1 SQVTM, CDR2 ANQGSEA. The ends were cut back, 2 bases at V and 1 base at J, with 9 bases in the middle. CDR3: CSVESWSSYNEQFF. As DNA, the CDR3 is TGCAGCGTTGAATCCTGGAGTTCCTACAATGAGCAGTTCTTC.

The rearrangement joins TRBV2 to TRBJ1-4; the D gene is possibly TRBD1 (6 bases). The CDR3 sequence is 12 residues long. The germline V gene has CDR1 SNHLY and CDR2 FYNNEI. V was clipped by 5 bases and J by 8 bases, with 9 bases between them. Here the CDR3 reads CASSTTGEKLFF. In DNA, the CDR3 is TGTGCCAGCAGTACTACAGGGGAAAAACTGTTTTTT. Full variable domain (remainder filled in from reference TRBV2 and TRBJ1-4): EPEVTQTPSHQVTQMGQEVILRCVPISNHLYFYWYRQILGQKVEFLVSFYNNEISEKSEIFDDQFSVERPDGSNFTLKIRSTKLEDSAMYFCASSTTGEKLFFGSGTQLSVL.

The chain carries TRBV30 and TRBJ2-7, with TRBD1 as a possible D gene (6 bases). Per the germline V gene, CDR1 is GTSNPN and CDR2 is SVGIG (reference sequence). The ends were cut back, 2 bases at V and 5 bases at J, with 22 bases in the middle. This CDR3 contains 16 residues. The CDR3 protein is CAWSYLGDKVRDEQYF. The CDR3 DNA reads TGTGCCTGGAGTTATCTCGGGGACAAGGTACGGGACGAGCAGTACTTC. Variable domain in full (rest from reference TRBV30 and TRBJ2-7): SQTIHQWPATLVQPVGSPLSLECTVEGTSNPNLYWYRQAAGRGLQLLFYSVGIGQISSEVPQNLSASRPQDRQFILSSKKLLLSDSGFYLCAWSYLGDKVRDEQYFGPGTRLTVT.

This clonotype came up a few times. The chain combines TRBV20-1 with TRBJ2-3, with D perhaps being TRBD1 or TRBD2 (5 bases each). V shed 4 bases and J shed 11 bases, with 19 bases lying between them. Germline V lookup: CDR1 DFQATT, CDR2 SNEGSKA (reference sequence). The CDR3 covers 13 residues. The CDR3 spells CSATARGLGEQYF. As DNA, the CDR3 is TGCAGTGCTACTGCTAGGGGCCTCGGGGAGCAGTATTTT.

To note about this clonotype: Given a much more abundant clone one base away, this may be a read error. The gene calls are TRBV7-9 and TRBJ1-5, with TRBD1 matching over 8 bases. The J segment lost 6 bases and the V segment lost 9 bases, leaving 7 bases of the junction unmatched. The CDR3 runs 13 residues. Germline values: CDR1 SEHNR, CDR2 FQNEAQ (reference sequence). CDR3 nucleotide sequence: TGTGCCAGTATGACAGGGGTTGGTCAGCCCCAGCATTTT. This encodes CASMTGVGQPQHF.

The rearrangement links TRBV19 to TRBJ2-7; D possibly corresponds to TRBD2 (5 bases). Germline lookup yields CDR1 LNHDA and CDR2 SQIVND (reference sequence). Between the trimmed V and J ends, which lost 4 bases and 2 bases, there was a span of 15 bases. This CDR3 contains 15 residues. The CDR3 sequence is CASSRGRQVAYEQYF. The CDR3 DNA follows: TGTGCCAGTAGTAGAGGGCGGCAGGTGGCCTACGAGCAGTACTTC. The full variable domain, with the rest looked up from reference TRBV19 and TRBJ2-7, is DGGITQSPKYLFRKEGQNVTLSCEQNLNHDAMYWYRQDPGQGLRLIYYSQIVNDFQKGDIAEGYSVSREKKESFPLTVTSAQKNPTAFYLCASSRGRQVAYEQYFGPGTRLTVT.

As concerns this clonotype: At one boundary the junction diverges from the germline segment, which might be a read error. The gene calls are TRBV10-3 and TRBJ1-5, with D tentatively TRBD1 (5 bases). Germline V gives CDR1 ENHRY, CDR2 SYGVKD. The CDR3 runs to 13 residues. The CDR3 region is CAITQDGNQPRHF. In DNA, the CDR3 is TGTGCCATCACACAGGATGGGAATCAGCCCCGGCATTTT.

The chain recombines TRBV20-1 with TRBJ2-7; D gene ambiguous. The V and J ends lost 0 bases and 9 bases respectively, with 15 bases between them. The CDR3 is made up of 13 amino acids. CDR1 and CDR2 (germline): DFQATT, SNEGSKA (reference sequence). For the CDR3, the DNA is TGCAGTGCTAGAGATTCTAAGGTTTTGGGGCAGTACTTC. It is translated as CSARDSKVLGQYF.

The chain is built from TRBV25-1 and TRBJ2-7, with 7 bases identical to TRBD2. The CDR3 extends over 12 amino acids. The V segment lost 7 bases and the J segment 7 bases; nucleotides outside the gene matches: 7. Germline lookup yields CDR1 MGHDK and CDR2 SYGVNS. Here the CDR3 DNA reads TGTGCCAGCACCGGGAGGCCCACTGAGCAGTACTTC. Encoded protein: CASTGRPTEQYF.

A remark on this clonotype: At one of its ends the junction is not consistent with the germline gene, which may arise from a read error. The J gene is TRBJ2-5, the V gene TRBV6-5, with TRBD1 identical over 8 bases. This CDR3 spans 15 amino acids. Germline values: CDR1 MNHEY, CDR2 SVGAGI. The DNA of the CDR3 is TGTGCCAGCAGTTACCCAGGGGGCCGGCAAGAGGCCCAGTACTTC. Encoded protein: CASSYPGGRQEAQYF.

This clonotype was picked up many times. The gene calls are TRBV2 and TRBJ2-1; D is undetermined. Germline-derived CDR1 and CDR2 are SNHLY and FYNNEI. The germline V and J ends were trimmed by 4 bases and 8 bases, with 15 bases remaining between them. The CDR3 has 14 amino acids. This CDR3 reads CASSVSAGWDEQFF. The CDR3 DNA reads as TGTGCCAGCAGTGTTTCCGCAGGATGGGATGAGCAGTTCTTC.

This clonotype was counted many times. The rearrangement links TRBV7-8 to TRBJ1-2; D is possibly TRBD1 (6 bases). Between the trimmed V and J ends, which lost 2 bases and 4 bases, there was a span of 11 bases. In germline, CDR1 is SGHVS, CDR2 FQNEAQ. The CDR3 runs 14 residues. The CDR3 is CASSLSGQSYGYTF. The CDR3 coding sequence is TGTGCCAGCAGCTTATCCGGACAGAGCTATGGCTACACCTTC.

Many counts were recorded for this clonotype. The chain carries TRBV15 and TRBJ2-3; D might be TRBD1 or TRBD2, each matching 5 bases. The CDR3 covers 13 residues. Germline assignment: CDR1 LNHNV and CDR2 YYDKDF (reference sequence). V was cut by 8 bases and J by 5 bases, with 14 bases left in between. In nucleotides, the CDR3 is TGTGCCACCGGGACGGGAATAATAGATACGCAGTATTTT. Its translation: CATGTGIIDTQYF.

This chain connects TRBV13 to TRBJ2-7; possible D gene TRBD2, 5 bases. The CDR3 totals 15 residues. The germline V and J ends were trimmed by 4 bases and 4 bases, with 17 bases remaining between them. Germline CDR1 PRHDT, CDR2 FYEKMQ (reference sequence). The CDR3 DNA follows: TGTGCCAGCAGCTGGCGTCTGAGGGAGAGGTACGAGCAGTACTTC. Amino acids: CASSWRLRERYEQYF.

The CDR3 here is CASTRDRGRYEQYF. CDR3 DNA sequence: TGTGCCAGCACCAGGGACAGGGGGCGGTACGAGCAGTACTTC. V usage is TRBV7-3 and J usage is TRBJ2-7, with 12 nucleotides matching TRBD1. With 7 bases clipped from V and 4 bases from J, the junction kept 5 bases outside the gene matches. CDR3 length equals 14 residues. The germline V gene encodes CDR1 SGHTA and CDR2 FQGTGA.

The chain recombines TRBV11-3 with TRBJ1-1, with D perhaps TRBD1 (5 bases). Trimming removed 1 base at V and 10 bases at J, with 10 bases between. The CDR3 loop spans 12 amino acids. Germline CDR1 and CDR2: SGHNT and YENEEA. The CDR3 here is CASSLGDGAAFF. For the CDR3, the DNA is TGTGCCAGCAGCTTAGGGGACGGTGCAGCTTTCTTT. Full variable domain (remainder filled in from reference TRBV11-3 and TRBJ1-1): EAGVVQSPRYKIIEKKQPVAFWCNPISGHNTLYWYLQNLGQGPELLIRYENEEAVDDSQLPKDRFSAERLKGVDSTLKIQPAELGDSAVYLCASSLGDGAAFFGQGTRLTVV.

This clonotype was detected ten times or more. The chain joins TRBV20-1 to TRBJ1-2; D is unresolved. The V and J ends lost 6 bases and 0 bases respectively, with 8 bases between them. CDR3 length: 12 residues. CDR1 DFQATT and CDR2 SNEGSKA come from the germline V gene (reference sequence). In DNA, the CDR3 is TGCAGTGCGCACCTAACTAACTATGGCTACACCTTC. Amino acids: CSAHLTNYGYTF.

This clonotype was seen many times. This chain joins TRBV4-3 and TRBJ1-5; D is undetermined. The germline V gene encodes CDR1 LGHNA and CDR2 YSLEER. This CDR3 has 15 amino acids. V dropped 0 bases and J dropped 3 bases, with 9 bases sitting between them. CDR3 coding DNA: TGCGCCAGCAGCCAAGACTACGGCTTCAATCAGCCCCAGCATTTT. Translating it yields CASSQDYGFNQPQHF.

This clonotype occurred many times. J is TRBJ2-5 and V is TRBV10-3, with D possibly TRBD2 on 5 matching bases. V lost 0 bases and J lost 6, with 11 bases in between. The CDR3 is 14 residues long. The germline V gene has CDR1 ENHRY and CDR2 SYGVKD. CDR3 residues: CAISESSLVKTQYF. The CDR3 DNA is TGTGCCATCAGTGAGTCGTCACTAGTGAAGACCCAGTACTTC.

The rearrangement uses TRBV5-1 and TRBJ2-2, with TRBD2 matching 7 bases. The V gene end was trimmed by 7 bases and the J gene end by 6 bases; junction bases not matched to a gene: 9. CDR1 SGHRS and CDR2 YFSETQ come from the germline V gene. The CDR3 consists of 14 residues. The CDR3 here is CASVGGRGAGELFF. CDR3 nucleotides: TGCGCCAGCGTCGGCGGGAGAGGGGCCGGGGAGCTGTTTTTT.

With regard to this clonotype: One base away lies a much larger clone, so this may be a sequencing read error. This chain connects TRBV7-2 to TRBJ1-6, with 9 bases lining up with TRBD1. V shed 5 bases, J shed 5 bases, and the junction held 4 bases outside the gene matches. The CDR3 has 15 amino acids. Per germline, CDR1 SGHTA and CDR2 FQGNSA. Here the CDR3 reads CASSPQGAHNSPLHF. Here the CDR3 DNA reads TGTGCCAGCAGCCCACAGGGGGCACATAATTCACCCCTCCACTTT.